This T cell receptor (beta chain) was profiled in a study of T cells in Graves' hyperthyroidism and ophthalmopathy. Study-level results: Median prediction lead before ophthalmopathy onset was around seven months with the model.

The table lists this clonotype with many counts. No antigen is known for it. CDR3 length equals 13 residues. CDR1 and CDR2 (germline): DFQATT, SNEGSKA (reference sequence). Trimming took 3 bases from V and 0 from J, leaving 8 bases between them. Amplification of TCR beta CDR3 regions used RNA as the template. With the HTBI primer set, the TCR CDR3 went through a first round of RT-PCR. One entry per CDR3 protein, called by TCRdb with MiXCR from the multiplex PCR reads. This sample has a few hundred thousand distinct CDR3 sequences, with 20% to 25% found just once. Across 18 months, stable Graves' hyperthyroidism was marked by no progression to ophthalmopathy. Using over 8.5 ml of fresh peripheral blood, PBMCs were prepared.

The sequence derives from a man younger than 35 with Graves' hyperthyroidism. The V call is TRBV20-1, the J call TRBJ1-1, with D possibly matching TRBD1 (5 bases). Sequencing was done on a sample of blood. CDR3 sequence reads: CSASRDLNTEAFF. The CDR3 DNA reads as TGCAGTGCTAGCCGGGACCTGAACACTGAAGCTTTCTTT.